This T cell receptor beta chain was profiled in a study of sequential checkpoint blockade in melanoma. Background on the study: Randomization was 1:1 between first-line nivolumab→ipilimumab and ipilimumab→nivolumab.

Described treatment: randomized to nivolumab then ipilimumab (arm A) or the reverse (arm B). From thawed PBMCs, live CD3+CD8+ cells negative for CD19 and CD56 were sorted. TCRdb keeps only in-frame clones here, not all; method: immunoSEQ multiplex PCR. The sample has tens of thousands of clones, about 83% seen once. This clonotype was sampled from a human donor with melanoma. The specimen comprised CD8+ T cells sorted from blood (inferred from file names), sampled from a patient given nivolumab and ipilimumab in sequence.

This CDR3 is CASSNSGRFWVYEQYF. CDR3 nucleotide sequence: TGTGCCAGCAGCAATAGCGGGAGGTTTTGGGTCTACGAGCAGTACTTC. V gene TRBV28 combines with J gene TRBJ2-7; 10 bases line up with TRBD2. The V gene's germline CDR1 is MDHEN and CDR2 SYDVKM. With 6 bases clipped from V and 3 bases from J, the junction kept 11 bases outside the gene matches. This CDR3 contains 16 residues.